This TCR beta chain emerged from a study of regulatory T cells in long-lasting Graves disease. Researchers made TCR beta libraries by using iRepertoire HTBI primers and running Arm-PCR on CDR3 regions. Each CDR3 protein gets one entry after TCRdb re-called the multiplex PCR reads with MiXCR. Of some 490,000 distinct CDR3 sequences listed, more than 10% were seen once; the top ten hold almost 9%. Time point indicated: newly diagnosed GD, antithyroid drugs for less than 3 months. The TCR library was prepared using RNA isolated from PBMCs. J was trimmed by 2 bases and V by 0 bases; bases with no gene match: 6. This CDR3 has 17 residues. Germline V lookup: CDR1 LGHDT, CDR2 YNNKEL (reference sequence). The same data also went into a second study, on T cells in Graves' hyperthyroidism and ophthalmopathy.

The chain couples TRBV3-1 to TRBJ2-7, with 11 bases that match TRBD2. The material sequenced was peripheral blood mononuclear cells (PBMCs), taken at new diagnosis, from a patient treated with antithyroid drugs. This TCR was sampled from a woman younger than 45 with Graves disease. The CDR3 DNA is TGTGCCAGCAGCCAAGAACCCTTACTAGCGGGAGCCTACGAGCAGTACTTC. It encodes CASSQEPLLAGAYEQYF.